One and the same sample provided the 26 T cell receptor beta chains below, sequenced in a study of CD8 T cells in ankylosing spondylitis. TCRdb ran MiXCR on the 5' RACE reads and lists one entry per CDR3 protein. This sample has about 230,000 distinct CDR3 sequences, with roughly 8.2% found just once. Specimen: blood, either unsorted or a sorted T cell fraction (not recorded which). These receptors were obtained from a female donor with ankylosing spondylitis or in good health (not recorded which).

The sample holds many counts of this clonotype. The chain employs TRBV27 and TRBJ1-1; TRBD1 matches 7 bases. From germline, CDR1 is MNHEY and CDR2 SMNVEV (reference sequence). The V gene end was trimmed by 6 bases and the J gene end by 1 base; junction bases not matched to a gene: 2. The CDR3 is 13 residues long. The CDR3 reads CASRTGWNTEAFF. The CDR3 DNA is TGTGCCAGCAGGACAGGGTGGAACACTGAAGCTTTCTTT.

This clonotype was counted many times. CDR3 sequence reads: CSVDRGLTYEQYF. The CDR3 region has the DNA TGCAGCGTGGACAGGGGGCTTACCTACGAGCAGTACTTC. This chain links TRBV29-1 with TRBJ2-7; TRBD1 aligns across 11 bases. The CDR3 sequence is 13 residues long. The J segment lost 2 bases and the V segment lost 6 bases, leaving 3 bases of the junction unmatched. The germline V gene has CDR1 SQVTM and CDR2 ANQGSEA.

The sample holds many counts of this clonotype. The V call is TRBV6-2 or TRBV6-3, the J call TRBJ1-5; D not certain. Germline V gene data show CDR1 as MNHEY and CDR2 as SVGEGT. V lost 2 bases to trimming and J lost 6 bases, with 17 bases between them. The CDR3 is made up of 16 amino acids. CDR3 in DNA: TGTGCCAGCAGTTACCAGGCTCCTACCGGGCCTCAGCCCCAGCATTTT. It encodes CASSYQAPTGPQPQHF.

This clonotype was picked up many times. CDR3 in amino acids: CASSLAGGAGEKLFF. The CDR3, as DNA: TGTGCCAGCAGCTTAGCGGGAGGGGCGGGGGAAAAACTGTTTTTT. This chain uses TRBV7-8 with TRBJ1-4; possibly TRBD1 for D (5 bases). V lost 0 bases, J lost 8 bases, and 13 bases lay in between. Germline V gives CDR1 SGHVS, CDR2 FQNEAQ. The length of the CDR3 is 15 residues. Looking up the rest from reference TRBV7-8 and TRBJ1-4 gives the full variable domain: GAGVSQSPRYKVAKRGQDVALRCDPISGHVSLFWYQQALGQGPEFLTYFQNEAQLDKSGLPSDRFFAERPEGSVSTLKIQRTQQEDSAVYLCASSLAGGAGEKLFFGSGTQLSVL.

This clonotype occurred many times. V and J are TRBV12-3 or TRBV12-4 and TRBJ2-3, with 10 nucleotides matching TRBD2. J gave up 2 bases and V 2 bases, and 4 bases lay outside the gene matches. The CDR3 is made up of 16 amino acids. CDR3 loop: CASSLQGLANTDTQYF. Written as DNA, the CDR3 is TGTGCCAGCAGTTTACAGGGACTAGCGAACACAGATACGCAGTATTTT.

This clonotype has ten or more counts. The chain recombines TRBV7-8 with TRBJ2-1; no clear D. The germline CDR1 and CDR2 sequences are SGHVS and FQNEAQ. V lost 5 bases and J lost 6, with 14 bases in between. The CDR3 runs 14 residues. Here the CDR3 reads CASSPRGLLNEQFF. The CDR3 nucleotides are TGTGCCAGCAGCCCCAGAGGCCTTCTCAATGAGCAGTTCTTC.

This clonotype was seen many times. This chain uses TRBV27 with TRBJ2-5; no firm D call. The V and J ends lost 2 bases and 1 base respectively, with 14 bases between them. This CDR3 has 16 amino acids. Germline-derived CDR1 and CDR2 are MNHEY and SMNVEV (reference sequence). The CDR3 sequence is CASSLSRSEPQETQYF. Written as DNA, the CDR3 is TGTGCCAGCAGTTTAAGTAGGTCAGAACCCCAAGAGACCCAGTACTTC.

This clonotype has at least ten counts. The gene calls are TRBV9 and TRBJ2-6; unclear D gene. This CDR3 spans 16 amino acids. Germline V gives CDR1 SGDLS, CDR2 YYNGEE. Trimming cost V 0 bases and J 0 bases, with 7 bases left between them. The CDR3 DNA is TGTGCCAGCAGCGTAGTCGGTGACTCTGGGGCCAACGTCCTGACTTTC. Amino acid sequence: CASSVVGDSGANVLTF. The complete variable domain, with remaining parts taken from reference TRBV9 and TRBJ2-6, reads DSGVTQTPKHLITATGQRVTLRCSPRSGDLSVYWYQQSLDQGLQFLIQYYNGEERAKGNILERFSAQQFPDLHSELNLSSLELGDSALYFCASSVVGDSGANVLTFGAGSRLTVL.

This clonotype was detected many times. This chain connects TRBV5-1 to TRBJ1-1; D gene ambiguous. The germline CDR1 and CDR2 sequences are SGHRS and YFSETQ. V was shortened by 2 bases and J by 6 bases, with 14 bases between the two germline ends. The length of the CDR3 is 14 residues. CDR3 nucleotide sequence: TGCGCCAGCAGCTTAGACACAGCCGCCTCTGAAGCTTTCTTT. It yields the protein CASSLDTAASEAFF.

This clonotype was counted between two and nine times. This chain joins TRBV20-1 and TRBJ2-2; the match to TRBD2 covers 11 bases. With V trimmed by 2 bases and J by 0 bases, 8 bases remained unmatched. The CDR3 spans 18 residues. Looked up from germline, CDR1 is DFQATT and CDR2 is SNEGSKA (reference sequence). For the CDR3, the DNA is TGCAGTGCTAGAATTGGTCTAGCGGGGGGATCGAACACCGGGGAGCTGTTTTTT. Translation: CSARIGLAGGSNTGELFF.

This clonotype occurred many times. CDR3 sequence reads: CASSQTTGTRNSPLHF. The DNA of the CDR3 is TGTGCCAGCAGCCAAACGACCGGGACGAGAAATTCACCCCTCCACTTT. This rearrangement joins TRBV14 to TRBJ1-6; D might be TRBD1 (5 bases). Germline V gene lookup returns CDR1 SGHDN and CDR2 FVKESK. The V gene lost 2 bases and the J gene lost 7 bases, with 15 bases spanning the gap. The CDR3 consists of 16 residues.

This clonotype showed up many times. The chain joins TRBV5-1 to TRBJ1-5; unclear D gene. The CDR3 is made up of 13 amino acids. The V gene's germline CDR1 is SGHRS and CDR2 YFSETQ. Trimming left V 0 bases short and J 6 bases short, with 7 bases between. The chain's CDR3 is CASSLEMGQPQHF. CDR3 sequence (DNA): TGCGCCAGCAGCTTGGAAATGGGTCAGCCCCAGCATTTT.

In its sample, this clonotype was seen many times. This chain connects TRBV12-3 or TRBV12-4 to TRBJ2-1; TRBD2 matches 8 bases. This CDR3 spans 16 amino acids. Germline trimming cut 2 bases from V and 0 bases from J; bases unmatched to any gene: 3. The CDR3 region is CASSLRSGTSYNEQFF. CDR3 sequence (DNA): TGTGCCAGCAGTTTACGTAGCGGGACCTCCTACAATGAGCAGTTCTTC.

Concerning this clonotype itself: The junction departs from the called germline gene at one end, perhaps through a read error. The chain carries TRBV7-2 and TRBJ2-6; perhaps D is TRBD1 or TRBD2 (5 bases each). CDR1 is SGHTA, CDR2 FQGNSA, per germline. The CDR3 has 16 amino acids. CDR3 residues: CASSPGRSSGVNVLTF. The CDR3 nucleotides read TGTGCCAGCAGCCCGGGACGGAGCTCTGGGGTCAACGTCCTGACTTTC.

This clonotype showed up many times. The V gene is TRBV29-1, the J gene TRBJ2-4, with D tentatively TRBD2 (5 bases). Germline values: CDR1 SQVTM, CDR2 ANQGSEA. The V and J ends lost 6 bases and 0 bases respectively, with 12 bases between them. The CDR3 sequence is 14 residues long. The CDR3 DNA is TGCAGCGTCGGAACCGGACTAGCCAAAAACATTCAGTACTTC. Protein: CSVGTGLAKNIQYF.

This rearrangement joins TRBV20-1 to TRBJ1-2; unclear D gene. Germline CDR1 and CDR2: DFQATT and SNEGSKA (reference sequence). The CDR3 runs 11 residues. The CDR3 sequence: CIGWQARGYTF. The DNA of the CDR3 is TGCATTGGTTGGCAGGCCCGGGGCTACACCTTC.

The chain combines TRBV21-1 with TRBJ2-7; the table calls TRBD1, which could not be checked here. TRBV21-1 represents a pseudogene. The CDR3 consists of 13 residues. CDR3 DNA: TGTGCCAGCAGGGGACAGGGGAAGTATGAGCAGTACTTC. Protein sequence: CASRGQGKYEQYF.

This clonotype came up many times. The rearrangement uses TRBV7-9 and TRBJ2-1, with D perhaps assigned TRBD1 or TRBD2 (5 bases each). The length of the CDR3 is 16 residues. V was shortened by 1 base and J by 6 bases, with 16 bases between the two germline ends. Germline CDR1 is SEHNR and CDR2 is FQNEAQ (reference sequence). The CDR3 coding sequence is TGTGCCAGCAGCTTAGTCCTCCGGGACCCAGGCAATGAGCAGTTCTTC. It specifies CASSLVLRDPGNEQFF.

This clonotype has at least ten counts. The junction differs from germline at one of its ends, possibly a read error. V usage is TRBV5-1 and J usage is TRBJ1-2; D gene ambiguous. The CDR3 length is 13 residues. The germline V gene encodes CDR1 SGHRS and CDR2 YFSETQ. CDR3 DNA sequence: TGTGCCAGCAGTTTAGACGGCCCGTATGGCTACACCTTC. It yields the protein CASSLDGPYGYTF.

This clonotype was found many times. This chain's CDR3 is CSAEETGGETQYF. The CDR3 nucleotides read TGCAGTGCAGAGGAGACTGGGGGGGAGACCCAGTACTTC. The chain carries TRBV20-1 and TRBJ2-5; weak D call: TRBD2 (6 bases). Germline assignment: CDR1 DFQATT and CDR2 SNEGSKA (reference sequence). This CDR3 spans 13 amino acids. The germline V and J ends were trimmed by 6 bases and 5 bases, with 16 bases remaining between them.

The CDR3: CASSLERGQDTQYF. DNA of the CDR3: TGTGCCAGCAGTTTGGAGAGGGGGCAAGATACGCAGTATTTT. The rearrangement links TRBV27 to TRBJ2-3, with TRBD1 matching 7 bases. The CDR3 extends over 14 amino acids. Germline loops: CDR1 MNHEY, CDR2 SMNVEV (reference sequence). The junction had 5 bases not matched to a gene; V was cut back by 3 bases and J by 5 bases.

This rearrangement joins TRBV7-2 to TRBJ2-7; D uncertain. CDR1 is SGHTA, CDR2 FQGNSA, per germline. This CDR3 contains 13 residues. V lost 3 bases and J 4 bases, leaving 10 bases between the germline ends. The CDR3 DNA sequence: TGTGCCAGCAGCTTGGATTATGGGTACGAGCAGTACTTC. This codes for CASSLDYGYEQYF.

This clonotype was seen repeatedly, ten times or more. This chain links TRBV5-6 with TRBJ2-5; D is possibly TRBD2 (6 bases). Germline assignment: CDR1 SGHDT and CDR2 YYEEEE. V was pared by 4 bases and J by 5 bases, with 9 bases between. This CDR3 is 12 amino acids long. The DNA for the CDR3 is TGTGCCAGCAGCGGGACTCGGGAGACCCAGTACTTC. Amino acid sequence: CASSGTRETQYF.

This clonotype was observed many times. This chain links TRBV20-1 with TRBJ2-5; possibly TRBD2 for D (5 bases). The CDR3 consists of 13 residues. V lost 0 bases and J lost 9, with 14 bases in between. The germline CDR1 and CDR2 sequences are DFQATT and SNEGSKA (reference sequence). CDR3 coding DNA: TGCAGTGCTAGAGAGGGCCCGGCGAGGGCCCAGTACTTC. It encodes CSAREGPARAQYF.

The sample holds many counts of this clonotype. This chain connects TRBV6-2 or TRBV6-3 to TRBJ1-5; D perhaps matches TRBD1 (6 bases). The V end was cut by 5 bases, the J end by 3 bases, with 11 bases between. Germline loops: CDR1 MNHEY, CDR2 SVGEGT. The CDR3 is made up of 14 amino acids. The CDR3 region is CASSQTGYNQPQHF. The CDR3 coding sequence is TGTGCCAGCAGTCAAACAGGGTACAATCAGCCCCAGCATTTT.

Ten or more counts support this clonotype. The chain is built from TRBV28 and TRBJ1-1, with 7 nucleotides matching TRBD1. J was trimmed by 3 bases and V by 6 bases; bases with no gene match: 10. CDR1 and CDR2 (germline): MDHEN, SYDVKM. The CDR3 runs 15 residues. CDR3 protein: CASSLRQGMDTEAFF. In DNA, the CDR3 is TGTGCCAGCAGCCTCCGACAGGGAATGGACACTGAAGCTTTCTTT. The full variable domain, completed using reference TRBV28 and TRBJ1-1, is DVKVTQSSRYLVKRTGEKVFLECVQDMDHENMFWYRQDPGLGLRLIYFSYDVKMKEKGDIPEGYSVSREKKERFSLILESASTNQTSMYLCASSLRQGMDTEAFFGQGTRLTVV.